The 29 T cell receptor beta chains below come from one sample, sequenced in a study of T cell repertoires in cytomegalovirus infection. MiXCR was run by TCRdb on the reads, yielding one entry per CDR3 protein. Of hundreds of thousands of distinct CDR3 sequences in the sample, roughly a tenth were seen once. Sequencing was carried out using PBMCs. The receptors were sampled from a human donor in good health (CMV status not recorded). Some clones in this sample may be carry-over from other donors' samples.

The V and J genes are TRBV23-1 and TRBJ2-7, with 7 positions matching TRBD1. TRBV23-1 falls under the ORF class, with uncertain function. V shed 1 base and J 4 bases; nucleotides not matched to a gene: 4. The CDR3 extends over 14 amino acids. The CDR3 sequence: CASSQCARGYEQYV. In DNA, the CDR3 is TGCGCCAGCAGTCAATGCGCCAGGGGGTACGAGCAGTACGTC.

The table lists this clonotype with many counts. J is TRBJ2-5 and V is TRBV6-5; maybe TRBD1 (6 bases). V lost 4 bases, J lost 2 bases, and 14 bases lay in between. CDR3 size: 15 residues. Germline V CDR1 and CDR2: MNHEY, SVGAGI. The CDR3 loop is CASSSPGHIQETQYF. CDR3 in DNA: TGTGCCAGCAGTTCCCCGGGACATATACAAGAGACCCAGTACTTC.

The chain combines TRBV10-3 with TRBJ1-1; weak D call: TRBD1 (5 bases). Germline CDR1 and CDR2: ENHRY and SYGVKD. V lost 6 bases, J lost 0 bases, and 8 bases lay in between. The CDR3 spans 13 residues. DNA of the CDR3: TGTGCCATCAGGAGGACACTGAACACTGAAGCTTTCTTT. Its protein product is CAIRRTLNTEAFF.

This clonotype was found many times. This chain joins TRBV4-3 and TRBJ1-1; D gene unclear. Germline V lookup: CDR1 LGHNA, CDR2 YSLEER. The CDR3 covers 15 residues. V was pared by 1 base and J by 1 base, with 10 bases between. CDR3 nucleotides: TGCGCCAGCAGCCAAGTTATGACGGGGAACACTGAAGCTTTCTTT. Protein: CASSQVMTGNTEAFF.

Comments on this clonotype: A much larger clone lies one base from this, so it may be a read error. This chain uses TRBV20-1 with TRBJ1-5; no firm D call. Looked up from germline, CDR1 is DFQATT and CDR2 is SNEGSKA (reference sequence). This CDR3 is built from 15 residues. The CDR3 reads CSASRSRYSNQTQHF. The DNA of the CDR3 is TGCAGTGCTAGCCGGTCGCGGTATAGCAATCAGACCCAGCATTTT.

This clonotype has at least ten counts. V usage is TRBV11-2 and J usage is TRBJ2-2; maybe TRBD2 (5 bases). Germline V gene sequence: CDR1 SGHAT, CDR2 FQNNGV. Trimming removed 5 bases from V and 4 bases from J, with 11 bases in between. The CDR3 covers 14 residues. The CDR3 protein is CASSTTRVTGELFF. CDR3 DNA sequence: TGTGCCAGCAGCACCACGAGGGTCACCGGGGAGCTGTTTTTT.

V and J are TRBV18 and TRBJ1-2; the D is unclear. Germline CDR1 and CDR2: KGHSH and LQKENI. The CDR3 is 11 amino acids. V gave up 6 bases and J gave up 8 bases, with 10 bases separating them. CDR3 residues: CASSEMEGYTF. CDR3 DNA sequence: TGTGCCAGCTCGGAAATGGAGGGCTACACCTTC.

Many counts were recorded for this clonotype. The gene calls are TRBV10-3 and TRBJ2-2; 11 bases agree with TRBD1. Unmatched junction bases numbered 14, after V lost 6 bases and J lost 2 bases. CDR3 length: 19 residues. Germline values: CDR1 ENHRY, CDR2 SYGVKD. This chain's CDR3 is CAIRTVAGTGGANTGELFF. The CDR3 DNA follows: TGTGCCATCAGAACAGTAGCCGGGACAGGGGGAGCTAACACCGGGGAGCTGTTTTTT.

At least ten counts were recorded for this clonotype. This sequence joins TRBV29-1 and TRBJ2-3; possibly TRBD1 for D (5 bases). Germline-derived CDR1 and CDR2 are SQVTM and ANQGSEA. V was pared by 3 bases and J by 2 bases, with 18 bases between. This CDR3 comprises 16 residues. CDR3 protein: CSVDGHSRSPTDTQYF. DNA for the CDR3: TGCAGCGTTGATGGACATTCAAGGAGCCCCACAGATACGCAGTATTTT.

This clonotype has just a few counts. The CDR3 region has the DNA TGTGCCAGCAGCGTAGCTGACACTAACTATGGCTACACCTTC. Its protein is CASSVADTNYGYTF. The V call is TRBV9, the J call TRBJ1-2; D is unclear. The CDR3 is made up of 14 amino acids. CDR1 is SGDLS, CDR2 YYNGEE, per germline. V lost 0 bases, J lost 0 bases, and 6 bases lay in between.

In this sample, this clonotype turned up a few times. The gene calls are TRBV6-1 and TRBJ2-2; D gene uncertain. From germline, CDR1 is MNHNS and CDR2 SASEGT. The V end was cut by 5 bases, the J end by 0 bases, with 13 bases between. The CDR3 length is 16 residues. This CDR3 is CASSYSYGSNTGELFF. CDR3 sequence (DNA): TGTGCCAGCAGTTATTCTTACGGCTCGAACACCGGGGAGCTGTTTTTT.

The V and J genes are TRBV6-2 or TRBV6-3 and TRBJ2-5; TRBD1 is a possible D gene (6 bases). Germline CDR1 MNHEY, CDR2 SVGEGT. V lost 0 bases, J lost 2 bases, and 10 bases lay in between. The CDR3 is 15 amino acids. The CDR3 nucleotides are TGTGCCAGCAGTTACTCGATCACAGGGCAAGAGACCCAGTACTTC. Its protein product is CASSYSITGQETQYF.

The chain couples TRBV19 to TRBJ1-5, with TRBD1 matching 10 bases. The CDR3 extends over 14 amino acids. V lost 1 base, J lost 15 bases, and 9 bases stayed unmatched. The germline CDR1 and CDR2 sequences are LNHDA and SQIVND (reference sequence). The CDR3 DNA sequence: TGTGCCAGTAGTATAGTGGGACAGGGGCGTTCGCCGCATTTT. This codes for CASSIVGQGRSPHF.

A few counts support this clonotype. This chain links TRBV2 with TRBJ2-1; D gene unclear. V dropped 10 bases and J dropped 7 bases, with 11 bases sitting between them. The CDR3 consists of 11 residues. Looked up from germline, CDR1 is SNHLY and CDR2 is FYNNEI. The CDR3 DNA sequence: TGTGCCAAAGAAGTCTGGAATGAGCAGTTCTTC. Its protein is CAKEVWNEQFF.

This clonotype was recorded many times. The chain has TRBV20-1 and TRBJ1-2; 7 bases align to TRBD1. This CDR3 comprises 15 residues. V was clipped by 3 bases and J by 2 bases; unmatched bases: 9. From germline, CDR1 is DFQATT and CDR2 SNEGSKA (reference sequence). The DNA for the CDR3 is TGCAGTGCTAGTTTTCTACAGGGGACCAACTATGGCTACACCTTC. It specifies CSASFLQGTNYGYTF.

Note on this clonotype: A much bigger clone sits one base away, suggesting this may be a read error. This chain links TRBV10-3 with TRBJ2-5, with TRBD2 matching over 10 bases. This CDR3 has 16 amino acids. From germline, CDR1 is ENHRY and CDR2 SYGVKD. The chain's CDR3 is CVISSSSGGSRETQYF. For the CDR3, the DNA is TGTGTCATCAGTTCTTCTAGCGGGGGATCAAGAGAGACCCAGTACTTC.

The V and J genes are TRBV7-2 and TRBJ2-5; tentative D call: TRBD2 (5 bases). V lost 6 bases and J 2 bases, leaving 13 bases between the germline ends. Germline-derived CDR1 and CDR2 are SGHTA and FQGNSA. The CDR3 consists of 14 residues. For the CDR3, the DNA is TGTGCCAGCAGTCAAGCGGTTTTTCAAGAGACCCAGTACTTC. Translation gives CASSQAVFQETQYF. Combining the CDR3 with reference TRBV7-2 and TRBJ2-5 gives the whole variable domain GAGVSQSPSNKVTEKGKDVELRCDPISGHTALYWYRQSLGQGLEFLIYFQGNSAPDKSGLPSDRFSAERTGGSVSTLTIQRTQQEDSAVYLCASSQAVFQETQYFGPGTRLLVL.

In this sample, this clonotype turned up a few times. The chain couples TRBV20-1 to TRBJ2-4, with a possible D match to TRBD1 (5 bases). V dropped 6 bases and J dropped 2 bases, with 14 bases sitting between them. The CDR3 sequence is 14 residues long. Germline loops: CDR1 DFQATT, CDR2 SNEGSKA (reference sequence). The CDR3 bases are TGCAGTGCGCTGATAGGGGCCACCAAAAACATTCAGTACTTC. Its translation is CSALIGATKNIQYF.

This clonotype was detected ten times or more. The V call is TRBV2, the J call TRBJ2-3, with D perhaps matching TRBD2 (7 bases). The V end lost 7 bases, the J end lost 2 bases, and 16 bases lay between the germline ends. The CDR3 covers 15 residues. The germline CDR1 and CDR2 sequences are SNHLY and FYNNEI. The CDR3 spells CASKAEGGVTDTQYF. The CDR3 DNA sequence: TGTGCCAGCAAGGCCGAGGGGGGGGTCACAGATACGCAGTATTTT.

The V gene is TRBV29-1, the J gene TRBJ1-5; possible D gene TRBD1, 5 bases. CDR1 is SQVTM and CDR2 is ANQGSEA in the germline V gene. This CDR3 has 13 residues. V dropped 6 bases and J dropped 6 bases, with 15 bases sitting between them. CDR3 protein: CSVLQGKGQPQHF. The DNA for the CDR3 is TGCAGCGTCCTGCAGGGTAAGGGTCAGCCCCAGCATTTT.

A few counts support this clonotype. The chain recombines TRBV2 with TRBJ1-1; D call uncertain. Trimming removed 1 base from V and 7 bases from J, with 4 bases in between. The V gene's germline CDR1 is SNHLY and CDR2 FYNNEI. This CDR3 comprises 11 residues. The CDR3 protein is CASSEGNEAFF. In DNA, the CDR3 is TGTGCCAGCAGTGAAGGGAATGAAGCTTTCTTT.

CDR3 amino acids: CASSPADPRDGELFF. The DNA of the CDR3 is TGTGCCAGCAGCCCCGCCGATCCCCGAGACGGGGAGCTGTTTTTT. The rearrangement links TRBV28 to TRBJ2-2; D is undetermined. From germline, CDR1 is MDHEN and CDR2 SYDVKM. This CDR3 has 15 amino acids. Trimming removed 6 bases from V and 7 bases from J, with 18 bases in between.

In its sample, this clonotype was seen many times. This chain uses TRBV20-1 with TRBJ1-5; possible D gene TRBD1, 5 bases. CDR1 is DFQATT and CDR2 is SNEGSKA in the germline V gene (reference sequence). Between the trimmed V and J ends, which lost 2 bases and 4 bases, there was a span of 21 bases. The CDR3 is 17 amino acids. The CDR3 sequence: CSARPPGGSGRNQPQHF. CDR3 DNA: TGCAGTGCTAGACCTCCTGGGGGGTCGGGGCGAAATCAGCCCCAGCATTTT.

This clonotype has a count of ten or more. V usage is TRBV6-1 and J usage is TRBJ2-7; 11 bases align to TRBD2. The CDR3 sequence is 15 residues long. Germline CDR1 is MNHNS and CDR2 is SASEGT. After removal of 6 bases from V and 3 bases from J, the junction contained 7 bases not matched to a gene. The CDR3 DNA is TGTGCCAGCAGCTCTCCAACTAGCGGGGGCTACGAGCAGTACGTC. Translating it yields CASSSPTSGGYEQYV.

This clonotype showed up many times. The rearrangement joins TRBV5-1 to TRBJ2-5; 10 bases line up with TRBD2. The ends lost 7 bases at V and 3 bases at J; junction bases unmatched: 6. The CDR3 spans 14 residues. Germline CDR1 is SGHRS and CDR2 is YFSETQ. CDR3: CASQSGGAKETQYF. The CDR3 nucleotides read TGCGCCAGCCAGAGCGGGGGGGCCAAAGAGACCCAGTACTTC.

This clonotype was found many times. The chain employs TRBV19 and TRBJ1-5, with a weak D call TRBD1 (5 bases). This CDR3 is built from 16 residues. With 3 bases removed from V and 1 base from J, the gap between germline ends came to 13 bases. Germline V CDR1 and CDR2: LNHDA, SQIVND (reference sequence). The CDR3 bases are TGTGCCAGTAGTATTCCTCGGGACTTGAGCAATCAGCCCCAGCATTTT. Translated, it gives CASSIPRDLSNQPQHF.

The CDR3 loop is CSAPGLAGAAGFEQFF. For the CDR3, the DNA is TGCAGTGCTCCGGGACTAGCGGGTGCCGCGGGTTTCGAGCAGTTCTTC. The genes are TRBV20-1 and TRBJ2-1; TRBD2 aligns across 12 bases. The J segment lost 10 bases and the V segment lost 5 bases, leaving 15 bases of the junction unmatched. In germline, CDR1 is DFQATT, CDR2 SNEGSKA (reference sequence). The CDR3 loop spans 16 amino acids.

There are many counts of this clonotype. The chain links TRBV6-5 to TRBJ2-1, with D perhaps TRBD2 (5 bases). V was shortened by 0 bases and J by 2 bases, with 8 bases between the two germline ends. The CDR3 totals 15 residues. Germline-derived CDR1 and CDR2 are MNHEY and SVGAGI. The CDR3 spells CASSYSKRAYNEQFF. For the CDR3, the DNA is TGTGCCAGCAGTTACTCGAAGAGGGCCTACAATGAGCAGTTCTTC.

This clonotype was detected ten times or more. This chain uses TRBV4-2 with TRBJ2-3; 10 bases align to TRBD1. The CDR3 length is 15 residues. Germline trimming cut 0 bases from V and 5 bases from J; bases unmatched to any gene: 2. Germline V gives CDR1 LGHNA, CDR2 YNFKEQ. The CDR3 DNA follows: TGTGCCAGCAGCCAAGAAGGGACAGGGGAAGATACGCAGTATTTT. Translated: CASSQEGTGEDTQYF.